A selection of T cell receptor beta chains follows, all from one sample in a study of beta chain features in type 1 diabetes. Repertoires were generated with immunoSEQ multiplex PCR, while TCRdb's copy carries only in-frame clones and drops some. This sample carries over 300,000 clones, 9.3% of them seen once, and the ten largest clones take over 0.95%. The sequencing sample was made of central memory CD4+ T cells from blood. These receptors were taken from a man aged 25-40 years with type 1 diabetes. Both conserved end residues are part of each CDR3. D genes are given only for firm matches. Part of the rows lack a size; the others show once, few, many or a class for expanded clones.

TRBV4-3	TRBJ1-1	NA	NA	TGCGCCAGCAGTGGGATTTTGAAGGGCACTGAAGCTTTCTTT	CASSGILKGTEAFF
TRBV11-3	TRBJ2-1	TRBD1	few	TGTGCCAGCAGCACCGGGACAGGGCGAAACGAGCAGTTCTTC	CASSTGTGRNEQFF
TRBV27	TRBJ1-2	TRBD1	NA	TGTGCCAGCAGTATTCGACAGGGAGGATATGGCTACACCTTC	CASSIRQGGYGYTF
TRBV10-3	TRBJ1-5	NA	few	TGTGCCATCAGTGAGTCCCTCGGGAATCAGCCCCAGCATTTT	CAISESLGNQPQHF
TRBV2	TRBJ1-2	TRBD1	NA	TGTGCCAGCAGAGATTCGGACAGGGGCTATGGCTACACCTTC	CASRDSDRGYGYTF
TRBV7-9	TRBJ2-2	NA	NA	TGTGCCAGCAGCCTCTATGAGCGTACGAACACCGGGGAGCTGTTTTTT	CASSLYERTNTGELFF
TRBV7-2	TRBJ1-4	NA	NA	TGTGCCAGCCGAACGGATGGGGAAAAACTGTTTTTT	CASRTDGEKLFF
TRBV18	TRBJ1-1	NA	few	TGTGCCAGCTCACCTTTGCACTCAGTGAACACTGAAGCTTTCTTT	CASSPLHSVNTEAFF
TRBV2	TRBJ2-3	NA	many	TGTGCCAGCAGTGAATTGTCCCAGGATGAATTTCTAACGCAGTATTTT	CASSELSQDEFLTQYF
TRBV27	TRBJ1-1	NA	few	TGTGCCAGCAGTTTATCTAGAGGGACTGAAGCTTTCTTT	CASSLSRGTEAFF
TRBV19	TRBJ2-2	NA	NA	TGTGCCAGTACCATCAAGGCGAACACCGGGGAGCTGTTTTTT	CASTIKANTGELFF
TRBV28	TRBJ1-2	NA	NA	TGTGCCAGCAGTCGGACGGTCGGGGAAGGCTACACCTTC	CASSRTVGEGYTF
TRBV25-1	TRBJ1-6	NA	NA	TGTGCCAGCAGTGTCGTGACAGCCCAATCACCCCTCCACTTT	CASSVVTAQSPLHF
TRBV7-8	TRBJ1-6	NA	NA	TGTGCCAGCAGCTTAGAGAGGGATAATTCACCCCTCCACTTT	CASSLERDNSPLHF
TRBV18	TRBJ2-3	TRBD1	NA	TGTGCCAGCTCACCCACCGGGACAGGGGCAGATACGCAGTATTTT	CASSPTGTGADTQYF
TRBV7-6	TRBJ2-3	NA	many	TGTGCCAGCAGCTGGCCTGGGACCGCTACGCAGTATTTT	CASSWPGTATQYF
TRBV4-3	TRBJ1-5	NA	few	TGCGCCAGCAGCCAAGACACCAGCAATCAGCCCCAGCATTTT	CASSQDTSNQPQHF
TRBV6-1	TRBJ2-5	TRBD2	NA	TGTGCCATCAGTGAGTCCCTGACTAGCGGGGGTCGGGAGACCCAGTACTTC	CAISESLTSGGRETQYF
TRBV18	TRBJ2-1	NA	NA	TGTGCCAGCTCACCACCACAGAGTGAGCAGTTCTTC	CASSPPQSEQFF
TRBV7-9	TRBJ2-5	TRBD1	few	TGTGCCAGCAGCTTAACCTGGACAGGGAAGGAGACCCAGTACTTC	CASSLTWTGKETQYF
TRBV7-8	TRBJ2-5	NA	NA	TGTGCCAGCAAGAGGAGCGGGCCGATTGAGGAGACCCAGTACTTC	CASKRSGPIEETQYF
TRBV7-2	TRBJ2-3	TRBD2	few	TGTGCCAGCAGTTACTCGGGGGGGCCCACAGATACGCAGTATTTT	CASSYSGGPTDTQYF
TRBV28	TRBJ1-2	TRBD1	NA	TGTGCCAGCAGTTTAAATGGTGCAGGGGGCGACGGCGGCTACACCTTC	CASSLNGAGGDGGYTF
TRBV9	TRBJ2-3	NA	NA	TGTGCCAGCAGCGCCAGAGACCCGGATACGCAGTATTTT	CASSARDPDTQYF
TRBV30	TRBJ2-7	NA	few	TGTGCCTGGAGTGTAGGGTCCGGGAGCGAGCAGTACTTC	CAWSVGSGSEQYF
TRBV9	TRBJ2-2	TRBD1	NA	TGTGCCAGCAGCCCCGGACAGGGGGCCCCCGGGGAGCTGTTTTTT	CASSPGQGAPGELFF
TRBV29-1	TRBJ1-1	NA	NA	TGCAGCGTGTCACAGGGAAAGGACACTGAAGCTTTCTTT	CSVSQGKDTEAFF
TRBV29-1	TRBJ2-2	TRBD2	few	TGCAGCGTGGGGACTAGCGGGGGTCACACCGGGGAGCTGTTTTTT	CSVGTSGGHTGELFF
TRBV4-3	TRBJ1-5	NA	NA	TGCGCCAGCAGCCATGGACGAGAGGATCAGCCCCAGCATTTT	CASSHGREDQPQHF
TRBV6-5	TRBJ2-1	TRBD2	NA	TGTGCCAGCACCGCGGCGGGGGGGGACAATGAGCAGTTCTTC	CASTAAGGDNEQFF
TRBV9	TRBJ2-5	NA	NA	TGTGCCAGCAGCGTAGGAAGCATTGAAGAGACCCAGTACTTC	CASSVGSIEETQYF
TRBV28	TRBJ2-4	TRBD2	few	TGTGCCAGCAGTTCCGGGGGGGCCCTAGCCAAAAACATTCAGTACTTC	CASSSGGALAKNIQYF
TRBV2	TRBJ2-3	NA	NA	TGTGCCAGCAGTGACCCAGATACGCAGTATTTT	CASSDPDTQYF
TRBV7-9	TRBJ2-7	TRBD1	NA	TGTGCCAGCAGCCGTCGGACAGGGGCCTACGAGCAGTACTTC	CASSRRTGAYEQYF
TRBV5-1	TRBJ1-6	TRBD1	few	TGCGCCAGCAGCCTGGAAGTGACAGGGGTATCACCCCTCCACTTT	CASSLEVTGVSPLHF
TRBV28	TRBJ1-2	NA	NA	TGTGCCAGCAGTTTACTAGGAGGAGGCTATGGCTACACCTTC	CASSLLGGGYGYTF
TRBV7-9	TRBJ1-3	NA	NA	TGTGCCAGCAGCTTCGGCTCTGGAAACACCATATATTTT	CASSFGSGNTIYF
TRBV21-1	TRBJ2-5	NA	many	TGTGCCAGCAGCCCCCGAGAGACCCAGTACTTC	CASSPRETQYF